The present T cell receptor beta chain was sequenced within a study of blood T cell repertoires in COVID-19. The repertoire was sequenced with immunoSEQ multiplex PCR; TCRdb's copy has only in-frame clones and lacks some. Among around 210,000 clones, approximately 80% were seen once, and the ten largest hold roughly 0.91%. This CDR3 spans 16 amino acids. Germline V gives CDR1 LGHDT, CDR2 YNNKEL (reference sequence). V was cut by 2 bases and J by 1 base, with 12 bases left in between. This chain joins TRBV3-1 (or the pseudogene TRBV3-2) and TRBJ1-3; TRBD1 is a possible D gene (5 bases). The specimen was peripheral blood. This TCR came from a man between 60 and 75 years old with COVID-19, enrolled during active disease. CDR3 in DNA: TGTGCCAGCAGCCAACGCTCAGGGACTTCTGGAAACACCATATATTTT. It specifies CASSQRSGTSGNTIYF.